This T cell receptor (beta chain) was identified in a study of OX40 agonist ivuxolimab in advanced cancers. CDR1 is GTSNPN, CDR2 SVGIG, per germline (reference sequence). CDR3 length: 11 residues. The ends were cut back, 3 bases at V and 10 bases at J, with 10 bases in the middle. Using immunoSEQ multiplex PCR, the repertoire was profiled, and TCRdb retains in-frame clones only, with some absent. The sample gives under 75,000 clones, around 90% of which show up once; roughly 25% is in the top ten. The TCR sequence derives from an adult with an advanced solid tumor such as melanoma, head and neck, liver or kidney cancer. The sequencing here drew on CD4+ or CD8+ T cells sorted from blood, taken in a trial of the OX40 agonist ivuxolimab. This chain joins TRBV30 and TRBJ2-1; no reliable D call. The CDR3 region is CAWSPGREQFF. In nucleotides, the CDR3 is TGTGCCTGGAGCCCCGGCCGCGAGCAGTTCTTC.